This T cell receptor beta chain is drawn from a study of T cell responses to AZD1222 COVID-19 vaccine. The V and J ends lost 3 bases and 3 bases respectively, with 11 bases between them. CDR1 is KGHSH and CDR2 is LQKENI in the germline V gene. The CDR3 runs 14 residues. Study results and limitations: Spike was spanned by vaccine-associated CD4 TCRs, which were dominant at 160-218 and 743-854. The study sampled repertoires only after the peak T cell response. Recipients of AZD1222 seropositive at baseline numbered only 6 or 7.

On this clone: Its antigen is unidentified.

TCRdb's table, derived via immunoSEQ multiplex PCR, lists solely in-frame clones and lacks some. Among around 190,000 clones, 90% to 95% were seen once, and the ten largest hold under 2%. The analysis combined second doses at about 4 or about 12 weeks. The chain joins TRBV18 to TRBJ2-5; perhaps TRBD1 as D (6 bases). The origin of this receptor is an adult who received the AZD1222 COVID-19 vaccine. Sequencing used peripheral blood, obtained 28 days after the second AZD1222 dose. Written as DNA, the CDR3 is TGTGCCAGCTCACCTCCGGCAGGGGAAGAGACCCAGTACTTC. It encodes CASSPPAGEETQYF.